The source of this T cell receptor (beta chain) is a study of spatial heterogeneity in lung cancer. Study-level information: As counted in raw reads, each unique TCR and UMI combination appeared more than ten times on average.

Germline CDR1 and CDR2: DFQATT and SNEGSKA (reference sequence). This CDR3 region has 15 residues. The trim removed 1 base at V and 4 bases at J, leaving 9 bases unmatched. Documented time point: sample taken at primary tumor resection. Unsorted whole RNA samples from tumor, nontumor lung or frozen PBMC were sequenced. Samples were donated by 72 untreated early-stage non-small cell lung cancer patients. The presence of a unique molecular identifier marked each TCR cDNA molecule. TCRdb itself ran the 5' RACE reads through MiXCR, one entry per CDR3 protein. The sample records approximately 7,800 distinct CDR3 sequences, about 9.1% being singletons. This clonotype appeared many times. As an off-target read in a library built for alpha chains, this beta chain has a frequency of little significance.

The chain employs TRBV20-1 and TRBJ1-2; 7 bases are a match to TRBD1. The input for sequencing was PBMCs, taken at surgery. The sequence came from a male donor with early-stage non-small cell lung cancer. The CDR3 bases are TGCAGTGCTAGAGTGGCCGGGACAGCTCTCTATGGCTACACCTTC. Translating it yields CSARVAGTALYGYTF.